The source of this TCR beta chain is a study of CD8 T cells in Susac syndrome. Of note for this clonotype: Its specificity is unknown.

Multiple sclerosis controls were treatment-naive patients with stable or active relapsing-remitting disease. TEMRA cells were FACS-enriched, with CD8+ and CD4+ T cells isolated negatively. Germline CDR1 reads LGHNA; CDR2 reads YNFKEQ. Trimming removed 0 bases from V and 5 bases from J, with 19 bases in between. CDR3 length: 17 residues. Random-hexamer reverse transcription was applied to about 0.45 to 1 ug RNA. TCR beta CDR3 was amplified by immunoSEQ multiplex PCR. This amplification extended across 54 Vbeta and 13 Jbeta segments. TCRdb recomputed calls from the immunoSEQ multiplex PCR reads with MiXCR, one row per CDR3 protein. The data hold under 550,000 distinct CDR3 sequences, with 85% observed a single time. Findings and limits, study-wide: The authors acknowledged that the study's TCR sequencing and HLA analysis involved relatively few individuals.

The gene calls are TRBV4-2 and TRBJ1-1, with D tentatively TRBD1 (5 bases). The sample consisted of CD8+ T cells from PBMCs. The TCR comes from a human donor with multiple sclerosis. Here the CDR3 reads CASSQDRERGVRTEAFF. The CDR3 nucleotides are TGTGCCAGCAGCCAAGATCGGGAGAGGGGAGTGAGGACTGAAGCTTTCTTT.